The 27 T cell receptor beta chains given below trace back to one sample, sequenced in a study of blood T cell repertoires in COVID-19. Some clones are missing from TCRdb's copy, which holds only in-frame ones; the method was immunoSEQ multiplex PCR. The sample has 95,000 to 150,000 clones, 82% seen once. The sequencing sample was made of peripheral blood. Source of these receptors: a woman in her seventies with acute or convalescent COVID-19.

The J gene is TRBJ1-1, the V gene TRBV5-1, with D unclear. Germline CDR1 SGHRS, CDR2 YFSETQ. The CDR3 has 19 residues. Trimming removed 1 base at V and 10 bases at J, with 32 bases between. CDR3: CASSLTYLLKTEADRGAFF. CDR3 in DNA: TGCGCCAGCAGCTTGACCTACTTACTGAAAACCGAAGCCGACCGGGGAGCTTTCTTT.

This chain connects TRBV4-3 to TRBJ1-1; D uncertain. This CDR3 spans 13 amino acids. V was shortened by 4 bases and J by 2 bases, with 8 bases between the two germline ends. The germline gives CDR1 LGHNA, CDR2 YSLEER. CDR3 amino acids: CASSLGVNTEAFF. In DNA, the CDR3 is TGCGCCAGCAGCCTCGGGGTAAACACTGAAGCTTTCTTT.

V gene TRBV30 combines with J gene TRBJ2-5; D might be TRBD1 (7 bases). The CDR3 has 15 amino acids. The germline CDR1 and CDR2 sequences are GTSNPN and SVGIG (reference sequence). The germline V and J ends were trimmed by 7 bases and 4 bases, with 22 bases remaining between them. This CDR3 reads CAFGGVGGASETQYF. The CDR3 bases are TGTGCCTTTGGAGGGGTAGGGGGCGCCTCAGAGACCCAGTACTTC.

The V and J genes are TRBV10-3 and TRBJ1-1; 9 bases agree with TRBD1. The CDR3 contains 16 residues. CDR1 is ENHRY and CDR2 is SYGVKD in the germline V gene. Losses at the gene ends were 0 bases for V and 0 bases for J; bases not matched to a gene: 2. The CDR3 nucleotides read TGTGCCATCAGTGAGTCGACAGGGGGGCTGAACACTGAAGCTTTCTTT. Protein: CAISESTGGLNTEAFF.

The J gene is TRBJ2-3, the V gene TRBV3-1 (or the pseudogene TRBV3-2); TRBD2 matches 15 bases. Looked up from germline, CDR1 is LGHDT and CDR2 is YNNKEL (reference sequence). Trimming at V came to 6 bases and at J to 6 bases, leaving 7 bases not matched to a gene. The CDR3 consists of 16 residues. This CDR3 reads CASRRTSGGAGDTQYF. The CDR3 nucleotides read TGTGCCAGCAGGCGGACTAGCGGGGGGGCCGGGGATACGCAGTATTTT.

This chain uses TRBV4-3 with TRBJ2-7; perhaps TRBD1 as D (5 bases). The germline CDR1 and CDR2 sequences are LGHNA and YSLEER. Trimming removed 2 bases from V and 2 bases from J, with 13 bases in between. The CDR3 totals 15 residues. The CDR3 DNA reads as TGCGCCAGCAGCCAATCGCCAGGGAACGCCTACGAGCAGTACTTC. Amino acid sequence: CASSQSPGNAYEQYF.

V usage is TRBV11-3 and J usage is TRBJ2-5, with D tentatively TRBD1 (6 bases). Germline V gives CDR1 SGHNT, CDR2 YENEEA. V lost 0 bases, J lost 4 bases, and 18 bases lay in between. This CDR3 spans 17 amino acids. DNA of the CDR3: TGTGCCAGCAGCTTAGAGGTCGAGACCACAGGGTCAGAGACCCAGTACTTC. Its translation is CASSLEVETTGSETQYF.

The rearrangement links TRBV4-3 to TRBJ1-5; D remains ambiguous. The CDR3 is 14 residues long. The V gene's germline CDR1 is LGHNA and CDR2 YSLEER. V gave up 11 bases and J gave up 1 base, with 15 bases separating them. DNA of the CDR3: TGCGCCGGCCCCCGAGGGCACAGCAATCAGCCCCAGCATTTT. This encodes CAGPRGHSNQPQHF.

This clone was recorded only once. The chain uses TRBV9 and TRBJ2-3, with 11 bases matching TRBD2. Losses at the gene ends were 3 bases for V and 8 bases for J; bases not matched to a gene: 8. Germline V lookup: CDR1 SGDLS, CDR2 YYNGEE. The CDR3 consists of 15 residues. The CDR3 is CASSETSGGLVTQYF. DNA for the CDR3: TGTGCCAGCAGCGAAACTAGCGGGGGATTGGTTACGCAGTATTTT.

The chain is built from TRBV15 and TRBJ1-5; TRBD1 might be the D (6 bases). The CDR3 spans 15 residues. Germline V CDR1 and CDR2: LNHNV, YYDKDF (reference sequence). Trimming removed 0 bases at V and 4 bases at J, with 10 bases between. This CDR3 reads CATSRDGRGNQPQHF. As DNA, the CDR3 is TGTGCCACCAGCAGAGATGGAAGGGGGAATCAGCCCCAGCATTTT.

The chain couples TRBV11-1 to TRBJ1-6; D possibly corresponds to TRBD1 (6 bases). V was clipped by 3 bases and J by 7 bases, with 10 bases between them. CDR3 size: 14 residues. The V gene's germline CDR1 is SGHAT and CDR2 FQDESV (reference sequence). CDR3 sequence (DNA): TGTGCCAGCAGCTTCCGGACAGAGAATTCACCCCTCCACTTT. Protein product: CASSFRTENSPLHF.

Written as DNA, the CDR3 is TGTGCCAGCAGTGATGGGGCGGATACGCAGTATTTT. It translates to CASSDGADTQYF. The rearrangement joins TRBV6-1 to TRBJ2-3, with D perhaps matching TRBD1 (5 bases). The CDR3 covers 12 residues. V was cut by 3 bases and J by 6 bases, with 7 bases left in between. Per germline, CDR1 MNHNS and CDR2 SASEGT.

J is TRBJ2-2 and V is TRBV4-2; a weak D match, TRBD2 (5 bases). This CDR3 contains 17 residues. The germline V gene has CDR1 LGHNA and CDR2 YNFKEQ. The V end was cut by 0 bases, the J end by 5 bases, with 16 bases between. CDR3 protein: CASSQELTPPGTGELFF. CDR3 DNA: TGTGCCAGCAGCCAAGAGTTGACACCCCCGGGAACCGGGGAGCTGTTTTTT.

The rearrangement links TRBV11-3 to TRBJ2-7; D is possibly TRBD1 (6 bases). The CDR3 extends over 13 amino acids. Per the germline V gene, CDR1 is SGHNT and CDR2 is YENEEA. V dropped 3 bases and J dropped 3 bases, with 9 bases sitting between them. The CDR3 is CASSLRTDYEQYV. CDR3 in DNA: TGTGCCAGCAGCTTGAGGACAGACTACGAGCAGTACGTC.

This clone came up a few times. This rearrangement joins TRBV2 to TRBJ1-6; no firm D call. V was cut by 6 bases and J by 0 bases, with 18 bases left in between. Germline-derived CDR1 and CDR2 are SNHLY and FYNNEI. This CDR3 contains 18 residues. The CDR3 sequence: CASSPQAGSSSYNSPLHF. In DNA, the CDR3 is TGTGCCAGCAGCCCCCAGGCGGGGTCTAGCTCCTATAATTCACCCCTCCACTTT.

V gene TRBV19 combines with J gene TRBJ1-1; D not resolved. Germline V gene data show CDR1 as LNHDA and CDR2 as SQIVND (reference sequence). The CDR3 has 15 amino acids. The germline V and J ends were trimmed by 1 base and 1 base, with 10 bases remaining between them. The CDR3 DNA reads TGTGCCAGTAGTATAGGAGGCAGAACGAACACTGAAGCTTTCTTT. It translates to CASSIGGRTNTEAFF. The full variable domain, completed using reference TRBV19 and TRBJ1-1, is DGGITQSPKYLFRKEGQNVTLSCEQNLNHDAMYWYRQDPGQGLRLIYYSQIVNDFQKGDIAEGYSVSREKKESFPLTVTSAQKNPTAFYLCASSIGGRTNTEAFFGQGTRLTVV.

This sequence joins TRBV6-5 and TRBJ1-2; TRBD1 matches 7 bases. The ends lost 6 bases at V and 3 bases at J; junction bases unmatched: 10. Germline V gene sequence: CDR1 MNHEY, CDR2 SVGAGI. This CDR3 comprises 15 residues. The CDR3 bases are TGTGCCAGCAGCGAGGGTGGGGGACAGTACTATGGCTACACCTTC. Encoded protein: CASSEGGGQYYGYTF.

The chain employs TRBV19 and TRBJ2-7; 7 bases are a match to TRBD2. The CDR3 is 14 amino acids. The V segment lost 3 bases and the J segment 1 base; nucleotides outside the gene matches: 3. Germline lookup yields CDR1 LNHDA and CDR2 SQIVND (reference sequence). CDR3 in amino acids: CASSMGGISYEQYF. The CDR3 DNA reads TGTGCCAGTAGTATGGGAGGGATTTCCTACGAGCAGTACTTC.

This chain links TRBV7-8 with TRBJ2-5; D unresolved. The V end was cut by 3 bases, the J end by 3 bases, with 8 bases between. CDR1 SGHVS and CDR2 FQNEAQ come from the germline V gene. The CDR3 has 13 amino acids. The CDR3 DNA sequence: TGTGCCAGCAGCTTTCGCGGCAAAGAGACCCAGTACTTC. It translates to CASSFRGKETQYF.

This chain connects TRBV5-4 to TRBJ1-2; no reliable D call. V gave up 2 bases and J gave up 1 base, with 18 bases separating them. Germline V gene lookup returns CDR1 SGHNT and CDR2 YYREEE (reference sequence). The length of the CDR3 is 17 residues. The CDR3 spells CASSFGGRRTLNYGYTF. The DNA for the CDR3 is TGTGCCAGCAGCTTTGGAGGGCGCAGGACGCTTAACTATGGCTACACCTTC. Combining the CDR3 with reference TRBV5-4 and TRBJ1-2 gives the whole variable domain ETGVTQSPTHLIKTRGQQVTLRCSSQSGHNTVSWYQQALGQGPQFIFQYYREEENGRGNFPPRFSGLQFPNYSSELNVNALELDDSALYLCASSFGGRRTLNYGYTFGSGTRLTVV.

This sequence joins TRBV14 and TRBJ2-2, with 9 bases matching TRBD1. The CDR3 is made up of 19 amino acids. V lost 4 bases, J lost 3 bases, and 15 bases stayed unmatched. The germline V gene has CDR1 SGHDN and CDR2 FVKESK. CDR3 DNA sequence: TGTGCCAGCAGCCCTCGACAGGGGGGCCTCACAGGATACACCGGGGAGCTGTTTTTT. Translation: CASSPRQGGLTGYTGELFF.

The rearrangement joins TRBV6-6 to TRBJ1-5; maybe TRBD1 (5 bases). Germline assignment: CDR1 MNHNY and CDR2 SVGAGI (reference sequence). V lost 0 bases to trimming and J lost 7 bases, with 13 bases between them. This CDR3 has 15 amino acids. CDR3 protein: CASSYSNRSFQPQHF. CDR3 DNA: TGTGCCAGCAGTTACTCGAACAGGTCGTTCCAGCCCCAGCATTTT.

This clone appeared a few times. This sequence joins TRBV4-1 and TRBJ1-2; 7 bases fit TRBD1. Germline values: CDR1 MGHRA, CDR2 YSYEKL. The trim removed 1 base at V and 10 bases at J, leaving 12 bases unmatched. This CDR3 spans 15 amino acids. This CDR3 is CASSQVRTYGQDYTF. Written as DNA, the CDR3 is TGCGCCAGCAGCCAAGTTAGGACTTACGGACAGGACTACACCTTC.

The chain combines TRBV7-8 with TRBJ1-2, with D possibly TRBD1 on 5 matching bases. Germline CDR1 SGHVS, CDR2 FQNEAQ. V was clipped by 6 bases and J by 7 bases, with 15 bases between them. The CDR3 loop spans 13 amino acids. CDR3 protein: CASSIGGASGYTF. The CDR3 nucleotides read TGTGCCAGCAGTATCGGAGGGGCCAGTGGCTACACCTTC.

The V gene is TRBV7-9, the J gene TRBJ1-1; a weak D match, TRBD1 (6 bases). V was pared by 5 bases and J by 7 bases, with 11 bases between. The germline V gene encodes CDR1 SEHNR and CDR2 FQNEAQ (reference sequence). The CDR3 runs to 12 residues. The CDR3 nucleotides read TGTGCCAGCAGCATCGGACAGAATGAAGCTTTCTTT. This codes for CASSIGQNEAFF. Filled out from reference TRBV7-9 and TRBJ1-1, the complete variable domain reads DTGVSQNPRHKITKRGQNVTFRCDPISEHNRLYWYRQTLGQGPEFLTYFQNEAQLEKSRLLSDRFSAERPKGSFSTLEIQRTEQGDSAMYLCASSIGQNEAFFGQGTRLTVV.

The chain employs TRBV5-8 and TRBJ1-2, with no clear D. Trimming took off 6 bases at V and 4 bases at J, with 19 bases between the two ends. Germline V gene sequence: CDR1 SGHTS, CDR2 YDEGEE. The CDR3 extends over 15 amino acids. In nucleotides, the CDR3 is TGTGCCAGCATCGATGGTCCAAGCTCAATCTATGGCTACACCTTC. Encoded protein: CASIDGPSSIYGYTF. The full variable domain, its missing parts supplied by reference TRBV5-8 and TRBJ1-2, is EAGVTQSPTHLIKTRGQQATLRCSPISGHTSVYWYQQALGLGLQFLLWYDEGEERNRGNFPPRFSGRQFPNYSSELNVNALELEDSALYLCASIDGPSSIYGYTFGSGTRLTVV.

The count of this clone is one. This chain connects TRBV6-5 to TRBJ2-1; 13 nucleotides agree with TRBD2. CDR3 length: 14 residues. From germline, CDR1 is MNHEY and CDR2 SVGAGI. The V and J ends lost 6 bases and 5 bases, in that order; junction bases with no gene match: 1. The CDR3 here is CASRTSGGNNEQFF. The CDR3 DNA is TGTGCCAGCAGGACTAGCGGGGGGAACAATGAGCAGTTCTTC.